The 12 T cell receptor beta chains below all came from one sample that was sequenced in a study of T cells in Graves' hyperthyroidism and ophthalmopathy (dated by TCRdb to the late 2010s). Library construction relied on multiplex PCR. Instrument used: Illumina HiSeq 2000. TCR beta CDR3 regions were amplified from RNA transcripts. For the first round of RT-PCR on the TCR CDR3, the HTBI primer set was used together with the Qiagen OneStep RT-PCR kit. TCRdb reanalyzed the raw reads on its own, using fastp at Q25 for trimming and MiXCR for clone calling, and kept in-frame beta chains. All rows with the same CDR3 protein become a single entry with the most common DNA and genes. This sample gives about 520,000 distinct CDR3 sequences in total; less than 25% of them show up just once. The top ten hold 11% of the sample. The sequenced material came from blood. The receptor set was obtained from a woman in her thirties with Graves' ophthalmopathy.

J is TRBJ1-1 and V is TRBV6-5; 10 nucleotides agree with TRBD1. The CDR3 runs 15 residues. V trimming: 2 bases; J trimming: 3 bases; junction bases outside the gene matches: 3. Looked up from germline, CDR1 is MNHEY and CDR2 is SVGAGI. DNA of the CDR3: TGTGCCAGCAGTTACGGGGGACAGGGGTACACTGAAGCTTTCTTT. It codes for CASSYGGQGYTEAFF.

This clonotype was picked up one time. The rearrangement links TRBV12-3 or TRBV12-4 to TRBJ1-2; tentative D call: TRBD1 (5 bases). The ends were cut back, 8 bases at V and 8 bases at J, with 21 bases in the middle. The CDR3 runs to 14 residues. The CDR3 here is CASGHPGPRGGYTF. DNA for the CDR3: TGTGCCAGCGGTCACCCGGGACCCAGAGGAGGCTACACCTTC.

Only a few counts were recorded for this clonotype. A read error is possible here, since a much larger clone lies one base away. V usage is TRBV5-6 and J usage is TRBJ2-5, with 8 bases aligning to TRBD2. The CDR3 runs 16 residues. CDR1 is SGHDT, CDR2 YYEEEE, per germline. CDR3 amino acids: CASSFLSGELPETQCF. DNA for the CDR3: TGTGCCAGCAGCTTTCTTAGCGGGGAGCTTCCAGAGACCCAGTGCTTC.

The chain uses TRBV4-1 and TRBJ2-7, with TRBD2 matching 11 bases. Per germline, CDR1 MGHRA and CDR2 YSYEKL. This CDR3 has 15 amino acids. The trim removed 1 base at V and 5 bases at J, leaving 4 bases unmatched. The CDR3 coding sequence is TGCGCCAGCAGCCAAGTTAGCGGGGGGGCCGACGAGCAGTACTTC. It translates to CASSQVSGGADEQYF.

This clonotype has only a few counts. One base away lies a much larger clone, so this may be a sequencing read error. The chain combines TRBV7-2 with TRBJ1-1; possible D gene TRBD1, 5 bases. Germline assignment: CDR1 SGHTA and CDR2 FQGNSA. This CDR3 region has 15 residues. The CDR3 DNA reads TGTGCCAGCAGCCCGATCCCAGGTGGGGGGACTGAAGCTTGCTTT. This translates into CASSPIPGGGTEACF.

This clonotype was found many times. V is TRBV15 and J is TRBJ2-5; D remains unclear. This CDR3 has 12 residues. V dropped 5 bases and J dropped 1 base, with 5 bases sitting between them. CDR1 LNHNV and CDR2 YYDKDF come from the germline V gene (reference sequence). CDR3 in amino acids: CATSALQETQYF. The CDR3 DNA reads as TGTGCCACCAGCGCCCTCCAAGAGACCCAGTACTTC.

At least ten counts were recorded for this clonotype. V gene TRBV7-2 combines with J gene TRBJ2-7; 9 bases match TRBD2. CDR1 and CDR2 from the germline V gene are SGHTA and FQGNSA. This CDR3 spans 17 amino acids. The junction had 12 bases not matched to a gene; V was cut back by 5 bases and J by 1 base. CDR3 in amino acids: CASSRHSGGLTSYEQYF. The CDR3, as DNA: TGTGCCAGCAGCAGACATAGCGGGGGACTCACTTCCTACGAGCAGTACTTC.

V is TRBV12-3 or TRBV12-4 and J is TRBJ1-5; TRBD1 might be the D (5 bases). This CDR3 comprises 15 residues. V was pared by 3 bases and J by 5 bases, with 14 bases between. The CDR3 coding sequence is TGTGCCAGCAGTTTCCAACTCGGGGCAGATCAGCCCCAGCATTTT. Translating it yields CASSFQLGADQPQHF.

Comment on this clonotype: Its ends do not fully match the called genes, so a read error is possible. The rearrangement links TRBV12-3 or TRBV12-4 to TRBJ2-7, with a tentative D call TRBD2 (5 bases). The CDR3 runs 14 residues. The DNA of the CDR3 is TGTGCCATCAGTTACTCTCGGGGAAGGCGGGAGCAGTACTTC. Translated, it gives CAISYSRGRREQYF.

Many counts were recorded for this clonotype. The chain combines TRBV5-1 with TRBJ2-7; perhaps TRBD1 as D (5 bases). The CDR3 runs 14 residues. Germline V lookup: CDR1 SGHRS, CDR2 YFSETQ. V dropped 4 bases and J dropped 5 bases, with 16 bases sitting between them. The CDR3 loop is CASSPRVSVDEQYF. The CDR3 DNA reads as TGCGCCAGCAGCCCCAGGGTATCAGTCGACGAGCAGTACTTC.

To note about this clonotype: The germline gene is not matched at one end of the junction; a read error may be the cause. This chain uses TRBV5-6 with TRBJ1-2; TRBD1 might be the D (5 bases). The CDR3 sequence is 12 residues long. The germline V gene encodes CDR1 SGHDT and CDR2 YYEEEE. The CDR3 reads CASSSGTYGHTF. The CDR3 region has the DNA TGTGCCAGCAGCTCAGGGACCTATGGCCACACCTTC. The complete variable domain, with remaining parts taken from reference TRBV5-6 and TRBJ1-2, reads DAGVTQSPTHLIKTRGQQVTLRCSPKSGHDTVSWYQQALGQGPQFIFQYYEEEERQRGNFPDRFSGHQFPNYSSELNVNALLLGDSALYLCASSSGTYGHTFGSGTRLTVV.

This clonotype was seen repeatedly, ten times or more. The chain joins TRBV24-1 to TRBJ1-1; 7 bases line up with TRBD1. This CDR3 spans 16 amino acids. CDR1 is KGHDR, CDR2 SFDVKD, per germline. Unmatched junction bases numbered 11, after V lost 3 bases and J lost 5 bases. The CDR3 sequence is CATSDQQNRGRTEAFF. In nucleotides, the CDR3 is TGTGCCACCAGTGATCAGCAAAACAGGGGAAGAACTGAAGCTTTCTTT.